These 12 T cell receptor beta chains were sequenced from one sample in a study of T cell responses to AZD1222 COVID-19 vaccine. Profiling relied on immunoSEQ multiplex PCR, and the TCRdb table lists in-frame clones only, not all of them. This table has 100,000 to 150,000 clones, about 90% appearing once. Sequenced material: peripheral blood, taken on day 0 of MenACWY control vaccination. These TCRs come from an adult in good health.

The chain carries TRBV6-1 and TRBJ1-1, with 8 bases matching TRBD1. The CDR3 contains 13 residues. V dropped 9 bases and J dropped 8; count of bases not matched to a gene: 11. The germline gives CDR1 MNHNS, CDR2 SASEGT. The CDR3 DNA reads TGTGCCAGTAACCAAGGACAGGGTCGGGAAGCTTTCTTT. This encodes CASNQGQGREAFF.

CDR3 nucleotides: TGTGCCAGCAGTTACTCCCGGGGGCTGGGAAACACCATATATTTT. Residues: CASSYSRGLGNTIYF. The chain employs TRBV6-5 and TRBJ1-3; D possibly corresponds to TRBD1 (6 bases). Germline V gives CDR1 MNHEY, CDR2 SVGAGI. This CDR3 comprises 15 residues. Trimming pared 0 bases from V and 4 bases from J, leaving 10 bases between.

This rearrangement joins TRBV6-2 or TRBV6-3 to TRBJ2-7; TRBD2 is a possible D gene (6 bases). With 6 bases removed from V and 0 bases from J, the gap between germline ends came to 15 bases. This CDR3 spans 15 amino acids. Germline V gene lookup returns CDR1 MNHEY and CDR2 SVGEGT. The CDR3 DNA sequence: TGTGCCAGCAGCAAACGGGGCGGGGTCTCCTACGAGCAGTACGTC. Translation: CASSKRGGVSYEQYV.

DNA for the CDR3: TGTGCCAGCAGCTTATACGACTCACAAGAGACCCAGTACTTC. Its translation is CASSLYDSQETQYF. V is TRBV11-2 and J is TRBJ2-5; D not resolved. Trimming stripped 2 bases from V and 2 bases from J, with 9 bases between. The CDR3 has 14 residues. Germline V gene data show CDR1 as SGHAT and CDR2 as FQNNGV.

The chain is built from TRBV10-3 and TRBJ1-3, with D perhaps matching TRBD1 (5 bases). V lost 6 bases to trimming and J lost 1 base, with 10 bases between them. Germline assignment: CDR1 ENHRY and CDR2 SYGVKD. The CDR3 totals 14 residues. The CDR3 DNA sequence: TGTGCCATCAGGCAGGAGGGGTCTGGAAACACCATATATTTT. It codes for CAIRQEGSGNTIYF.

This sequence joins TRBV11-2 and TRBJ2-1; D unclear. The CDR3 covers 11 residues. Germline V gene data show CDR1 as SGHAT and CDR2 as FQNNGV. The germline V and J ends were trimmed by 0 bases and 9 bases, with 3 bases remaining between them. The CDR3 region is CASSLDFEQFF. CDR3 DNA: TGTGCCAGCAGCTTAGATTTTGAGCAGTTCTTC.

The chain couples TRBV7-8 to TRBJ2-7, with TRBD1 identical over 7 bases. CDR3 length: 15 amino acids. The V gene end was trimmed by 5 bases and the J gene end by 7 bases; junction bases not matched to a gene: 14. CDR1 and CDR2 (germline): SGHVS, FQNEAQ. The CDR3 protein is CASSPRQGVMLEQYV. The CDR3 DNA is TGTGCCAGCAGCCCACGACAGGGCGTTATGTTGGAGCAGTACGTC.

J is TRBJ2-7 and V is TRBV19, with 14 bases fitting TRBD2. V shed 5 bases and J 1 base; nucleotides not matched to a gene: 7. Germline V gives CDR1 LNHDA, CDR2 SQIVND (reference sequence). The CDR3 spans 17 residues. As DNA, the CDR3 is TGTGCCAGTAGTGCGACTAGCGGGAGGGAGGTATCCTACGAGCAGTACTTC. This codes for CASSATSGREVSYEQYF.

This rearrangement joins TRBV18 to TRBJ1-2; D is unclear. Trimming left V 2 bases short and J 2 bases short, with 9 bases between. In germline, CDR1 is KGHSH, CDR2 LQKENI. The CDR3 consists of 14 residues. CDR3 bases: TGTGCCAGCTCACCAGCCAGCGAGAACTATGGCTACACCTTC. Translated: CASSPASENYGYTF. Looking up the rest from reference TRBV18 and TRBJ1-2 gives the full variable domain: NAGVMQNPRHLVRRRGQEARLRCSPMKGHSHVYWYRQLPEEGLKFMVYLQKENIIDESGMPKERFSAEFPKEGPSILRIQQVVRGDSAAYFCASSPASENYGYTFGSGTRLTVV.

The rearrangement joins TRBV29-1 to TRBJ1-2, with D hard to call. V lost 0 bases and J 3 bases, leaving 14 bases between the germline ends. Looked up from germline, CDR1 is SQVTM and CDR2 is ANQGSEA. The CDR3 loop spans 15 amino acids. CDR3 in amino acids: CSVEDQRPGHYGYTF. The CDR3 DNA follows: TGCAGCGTTGAAGATCAAAGGCCAGGTCACTATGGCTACACCTTC.

The genes are TRBV14 and TRBJ2-7; no clear D gene. V was cut by 0 bases and J by 4 bases, with 13 bases left in between. Germline V gives CDR1 SGHDN, CDR2 FVKESK. The length of the CDR3 is 15 residues. CDR3 coding DNA: TGTGCCAGCAGCCAAGATCCAAAGGGATGGTACGAGCAGTACTTC. Protein: CASSQDPKGWYEQYF.

DNA of the CDR3: TGTGCCAGCAGTGAAGACAGTTCGAACACCGGGGAGCTGTTTTTT. Residues: CASSEDSSNTGELFF. The chain couples TRBV2 to TRBJ2-2; D not certain. There are 15 residues in the CDR3. Trimming left V 1 base short and J 0 bases short, with 6 bases between. In germline, CDR1 is SNHLY, CDR2 FYNNEI. Full variable domain (outside the CDR3, taken from reference TRBV2 and TRBJ2-2): EPEVTQTPSHQVTQMGQEVILRCVPISNHLYFYWYRQILGQKVEFLVSFYNNEISEKSEIFDDQFSVERPDGSNFTLKIRSTKLEDSAMYFCASSEDSSNTGELFFGEGSRLTVL.